Detailed here is one T cell receptor (beta chain). Trimming at V came to 7 bases and at J to 3 bases, leaving 8 bases not matched to a gene. The germline V gene encodes CDR1 SQVTM and CDR2 ANQGSEA. This CDR3 contains 14 residues. Per the original methods: Quantification of nucleated cells was approximated via reference gene primer amplification. Assay used: immunoSEQ multiplex PCR; TCRdb lists only in-frame clones, some missing. That table furnishes V, J and clone size, whereas the DNA furnished D and trimming. The data hold roughly 91,000 clones, with around three quarters observed a single time. The sample originates from a study of blood T cell repertoires in COVID-19. About the study: There were acute and convalescent COVID-19 samples, and they came from the United States, Italy and Spain. The analysed material was cDNA or gDNA that came from T cells, B-cell-depleted T cells, or PBMCs.

The chain couples TRBV29-1 to TRBJ2-2, with 7 nucleotides matching TRBD1. This receptor was identified in a man between 65 and 79 years old with acute or convalescent COVID-19. Sequenced input: peripheral blood. The CDR3 DNA reads as TGCAGCGCTCGACTTGGACAGGACACCGGGGAGCTGTTTTTT. Translated: CSARLGQDTGELFF.